Sequencing of this T cell receptor beta chain was carried out in a study of T cells in Graves' hyperthyroidism and ophthalmopathy. Study-level points and caveats: Most clonotypes expanded in thyroid above 0.001 were likewise present in blood.

V lost 6 bases and J lost 7; bases outside the gene matches: 6. This CDR3 spans 12 amino acids. This clonotype was seen repeatedly, ten times or more. The antigen remains undetermined. Across 18 months, stable Graves' hyperthyroidism was marked by no progression to ophthalmopathy. Amplified TCR beta CDR3 regions derived from RNA transcripts. HTBI primers were the set used in a first-round RT-PCR of the TCR CDR3. TCRdb re-analysed the multiplex PCR reads in MiXCR, keeping a single row per CDR3 protein. Here the sample spans fewer than 350,000 distinct CDR3 sequences, roughly 21% being singletons. This receptor was identified in a woman between 50 and 59 years old with Graves' hyperthyroidism. The V call is TRBV12-3 or TRBV12-4, the J call TRBJ2-7; 7 positions agree with TRBD1. The sequencing sample was made of blood. CDR3 nucleotides: TGTGCCAGCAGCAGGACAGGACGGGAGCAGTACTTC. Its translation is CASSRTGREQYF.